The 18 T cell receptor beta chains below were found in one sample sequenced in a study of blood T cell repertoires in COVID-19. Sequencing used immunoSEQ multiplex PCR; TCRdb keeps in-frame clones, though not all of them. This sample has over 200,000 clones, with 80% to 95% found just once. The sample comprised peripheral blood. The source of these receptors is a man between 60 and 75 years old with COVID-19, enrolled during active disease.

The genes are TRBV6-2 or TRBV6-3 and TRBJ1-1, with D hard to call. Germline V gives CDR1 MNHEY, CDR2 SVGEGT. The length of the CDR3 is 15 residues. Trimming pared 0 bases from V and 4 bases from J, leaving 12 bases between. Written as DNA, the CDR3 is TGTGCCAGCAGTTACTCGCCTAGTACGATCACTGAAGCTTTCTTT. Protein sequence: CASSYSPSTITEAFF.

This chain joins TRBV6-2 or TRBV6-3 and TRBJ2-1, with D tentatively TRBD2 (6 bases). Germline CDR1 MNHEY, CDR2 SVGEGT. Trimming stripped 1 base from V and 2 bases from J, with 9 bases between. This CDR3 region has 15 residues. CDR3 amino acids: CASSYLTSTYNEQFF. The CDR3 DNA reads TGTGCCAGCAGTTACTTGACTAGTACCTACAATGAGCAGTTCTTC.

The V call is TRBV12-5, the J call TRBJ2-1; TRBD2 matches 8 bases. CDR1 LGHNT and CDR2 FRNRAP come from the germline V gene. The V segment lost 3 bases and the J segment 7 bases; nucleotides outside the gene matches: 5. The CDR3 sequence is 14 residues long. The CDR3 loop is CASGFGTSRNEQFF. The CDR3 DNA reads as TGTGCTAGTGGTTTCGGGACTAGTCGGAATGAGCAGTTCTTC.

The J gene is TRBJ1-2, the V gene TRBV6-2 or TRBV6-3; 7 bases match TRBD1. Per the germline V gene, CDR1 is MNHEY and CDR2 is SVGEGT. The ends lost 5 bases at V and 3 bases at J; junction bases unmatched: 6. There are 14 residues in the CDR3. CDR3 sequence: CASSPQGYDYGYTF. CDR3 DNA sequence: TGTGCCAGCAGTCCACAGGGGTACGACTATGGCTACACCTTC.

The chain uses TRBV28 and TRBJ1-2; TRBD1 agrees at 10 bases. There are 14 residues in the CDR3. Germline lookup yields CDR1 MDHEN and CDR2 SYDVKM. V trimming: 7 bases; J trimming: 3 bases; junction bases outside the gene matches: 5. In nucleotides, the CDR3 is TGTGCCAGCAAAGACAGGGGGCTTGACTATGGCTACACCTTC. As protein: CASKDRGLDYGYTF.

The chain couples TRBV30 to TRBJ1-5; D remains unclear. The CDR3 extends over 14 amino acids. The V end was cut by 2 bases, the J end by 4 bases, with 12 bases between. The V gene's germline CDR1 is GTSNPN and CDR2 SVGIG (reference sequence). The CDR3 is CAWSLSRANQPQHF. As DNA, the CDR3 is TGTGCCTGGAGTCTATCGAGGGCAAATCAGCCCCAGCATTTT. Full variable domain (outside the CDR3, taken from reference TRBV30 and TRBJ1-5): SQTIHQWPATLVQPVGSPLSLECTVEGTSNPNLYWYRQAAGRGLQLLFYSVGIGQISSEVPQNLSASRPQDRQFILSSKKLLLSDSGFYLCAWSLSRANQPQHFGDGTRLSIL.

V and J are TRBV19 and TRBJ2-1; TRBD1 aligns across 9 bases. The junction had 8 bases not matched to a gene; V was cut back by 5 bases and J by 0 bases. Germline CDR1 reads LNHDA; CDR2 reads SQIVND (reference sequence). The CDR3 totals 17 residues. CDR3: CASSPGTGPISYNEQFF. In DNA, the CDR3 is TGTGCCAGTAGTCCAGGGACAGGGCCTATCTCCTACAATGAGCAGTTCTTC.

In this sample, this clone turned up once. J is TRBJ1-2 and V is TRBV19, with 7 bases that match TRBD1. CDR3 length equals 16 residues. Germline-derived CDR1 and CDR2 are LNHDA and SQIVND (reference sequence). J gave up 1 base and V 1 base, and 6 bases lay outside the gene matches. CDR3 bases: TGTGCCAGTAGTATAGCTCCTCGACAGGGTAACTATGGCTACACCTTC. This codes for CASSIAPRQGNYGYTF.

The V call is TRBV5-1, the J call TRBJ2-1; 8 bases line up with TRBD1. Germline V gene sequence: CDR1 SGHRS, CDR2 YFSETQ. This CDR3 comprises 14 residues. J lost 3 bases, V lost 4 bases, and 3 bases had no gene match. Written as DNA, the CDR3 is TGCGCCAGCAGCGCAGGGGGCGGCTACAATGAGCAGTTCTTC. Protein sequence: CASSAGGGYNEQFF. The whole variable domain, remainder taken from reference TRBV5-1 and TRBJ2-1, is KAGVTQTPRYLIKTRGQQVTLSCSPISGHRSVSWYQQTPGQGLQFLFEYFSETQRNKGNFPGRFSGRQFSNSRSEMNVSTLELGDSALYLCASSAGGGYNEQFFGPGTRLTVL.

The gene calls are TRBV7-9 and TRBJ2-7, with 7 positions matching TRBD2. This CDR3 comprises 16 residues. The J segment lost 2 bases and the V segment lost 4 bases, leaving 11 bases of the junction unmatched. CDR1 SEHNR and CDR2 FQNEAQ come from the germline V gene (reference sequence). The CDR3 is CASSSSPPLATYEQYF. The DNA for the CDR3 is TGTGCCAGCAGCTCAAGCCCCCCACTAGCGACCTACGAGCAGTACTTC.

The chain is built from TRBV4-1 and TRBJ2-2; TRBD1 matches at 7 bases. The germline V gene encodes CDR1 MGHRA and CDR2 YSYEKL. V was clipped by 6 bases and J by 6 bases; unmatched bases: 4. The CDR3 sequence is 13 residues long. For the CDR3, the DNA is TGCGCCAGCAGGCCGCAGGGGGCCGGGGAGCTGTTTTTT. Protein: CASRPQGAGELFF.

V usage is TRBV7-3 and J usage is TRBJ2-1; TRBD2 aligns across 13 bases. With V trimmed by 5 bases and J by 15 bases, 7 bases remained unmatched. Germline CDR1 and CDR2: SGHTA and FQGTGA. The CDR3 has 13 residues. CDR3 coding DNA: TGTGCCAGCAGCCTAGGGACTAGCGGGACTCGGTTCTTC. Its protein product is CASSLGTSGTRFF. The full variable domain, rest sourced from reference TRBV7-3 and TRBJ2-1, is GAGVSQTPSNKVTEKGKYVELRCDPISGHTALYWYRQSLGQGPEFLIYFQGTGAADDSGLPNDRFFAVRPEGSVSTLKIQRTERGDSAVYLCASSLGTSGTRFFGPGTRLTVL.

The chain links TRBV27 to TRBJ1-5, with 9 bases that match TRBD1. Losses at the gene ends were 5 bases for V and 4 bases for J; bases not matched to a gene: 6. Germline CDR1 MNHEY, CDR2 SMNVEV (reference sequence). This CDR3 region has 15 residues. Here the CDR3 DNA reads TGTGCCAGCAGTGCCGGGACAGGGAGGAATCAGCCCCAGCATTTT. Residues: CASSAGTGRNQPQHF.

This sequence joins TRBV18 and TRBJ1-5, with TRBD1 matching over 7 bases. Germline trimming cut 3 bases from V and 0 bases from J; bases unmatched to any gene: 2. Germline CDR1 KGHSH, CDR2 LQKENI. The CDR3 has 15 residues. DNA of the CDR3: TGTGCCAGCTCACCGGGACAGCATAGCAATCAGCCCCAGCATTTT. Its protein product is CASSPGQHSNQPQHF.

The J gene is TRBJ2-1, the V gene TRBV18; D is possibly TRBD2 (8 bases). Trimming took off 4 bases at V and 1 base at J, with 14 bases between the two ends. The CDR3 runs 16 residues. Germline V gene data show CDR1 as KGHSH and CDR2 as LQKENI. For the CDR3, the DNA is TGTGCCAGCTCACTTCGGGAGGGGGCTTCCTACAATGAGCAGTTCTTC. Protein: CASSLREGASYNEQFF.

The V gene is TRBV9, the J gene TRBJ2-1; 13 nucleotides agree with TRBD2. V lost 1 base, J lost 8 bases, and 6 bases stayed unmatched. CDR1 is SGDLS and CDR2 is YYNGEE in the germline V gene. The CDR3 contains 16 residues. This CDR3 reads CASSVSGLAGVYEQFF. Written as DNA, the CDR3 is TGTGCCAGCAGCGTATCCGGACTAGCGGGAGTGTATGAGCAGTTCTTC.

The chain combines TRBV4-3 with TRBJ1-3; perhaps TRBD1 as D (5 bases). The CDR3 is made up of 15 amino acids. Trimming removed 0 bases at V and 10 bases at J, with 16 bases between. The V gene's germline CDR1 is LGHNA and CDR2 YSLEER. The DNA of the CDR3 is TGCGCCAGCAGCCAAGATGAAGGGGTTAAGGGGACCATATATTTT. Protein: CASSQDEGVKGTIYF.

In this sample, this clone turned up a few times. The chain carries TRBV3-1 (or the pseudogene TRBV3-2) and TRBJ1-3; D might be TRBD1 (5 bases). The CDR3 has 14 residues. Trimming cost V 4 bases and J 0 bases, with 7 bases left between them. In germline, CDR1 is LGHDT, CDR2 YNNKEL (reference sequence). In nucleotides, the CDR3 is TGTGCCAGCAGCCCCAGGGCCTCTGGAAACACCATATATTTT. As protein: CASSPRASGNTIYF.